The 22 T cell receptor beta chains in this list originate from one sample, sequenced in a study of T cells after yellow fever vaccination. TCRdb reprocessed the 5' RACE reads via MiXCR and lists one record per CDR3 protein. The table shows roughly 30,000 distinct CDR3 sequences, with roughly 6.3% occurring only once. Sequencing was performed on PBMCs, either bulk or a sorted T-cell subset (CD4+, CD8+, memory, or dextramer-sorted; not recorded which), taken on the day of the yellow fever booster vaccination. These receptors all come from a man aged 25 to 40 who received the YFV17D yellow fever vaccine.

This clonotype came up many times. CDR3 sequence (DNA): TGTGCCTGGACTAGCGGGAGGGACTACAATGAGCAGTTCTTC. Translating gives CAWTSGRDYNEQFF. The V and J genes are TRBV30 and TRBJ2-1, with TRBD2 identical over 12 bases. V lost 4 bases and J lost 3; bases outside the gene matches: 1. Germline CDR1 reads GTSNPN; CDR2 reads SVGIG (reference sequence). The CDR3 is 14 residues long.

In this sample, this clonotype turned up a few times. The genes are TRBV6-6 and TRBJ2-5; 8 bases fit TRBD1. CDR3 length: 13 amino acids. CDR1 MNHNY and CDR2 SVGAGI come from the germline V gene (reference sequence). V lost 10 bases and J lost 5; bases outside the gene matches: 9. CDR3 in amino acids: CATLRTGTETQYF. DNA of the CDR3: TGTGCCACCCTAAGGACAGGGACGGAGACCCAGTACTTC.

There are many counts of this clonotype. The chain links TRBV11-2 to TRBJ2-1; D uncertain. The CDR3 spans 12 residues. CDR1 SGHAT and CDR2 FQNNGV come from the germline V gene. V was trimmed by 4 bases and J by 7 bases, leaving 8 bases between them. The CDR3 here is CASSSLVNEQFF. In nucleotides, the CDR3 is TGTGCCAGCAGCTCCCTGGTTAATGAGCAGTTCTTC.

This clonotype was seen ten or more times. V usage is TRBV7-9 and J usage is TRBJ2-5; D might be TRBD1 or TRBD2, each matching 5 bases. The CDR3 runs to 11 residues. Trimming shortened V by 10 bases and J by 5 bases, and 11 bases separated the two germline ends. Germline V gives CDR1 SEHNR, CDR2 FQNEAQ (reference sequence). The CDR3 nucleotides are TGTGCCACCCGGGGCGAGGAGACCCAGTACTTC. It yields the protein CATRGEETQYF.

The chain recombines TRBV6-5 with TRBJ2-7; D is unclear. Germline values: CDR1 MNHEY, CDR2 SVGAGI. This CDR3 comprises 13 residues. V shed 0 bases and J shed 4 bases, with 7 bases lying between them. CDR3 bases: TGTGCCAGCAGTTACTCGGCTGTTTACGAGCAGTACTTC. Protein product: CASSYSAVYEQYF.

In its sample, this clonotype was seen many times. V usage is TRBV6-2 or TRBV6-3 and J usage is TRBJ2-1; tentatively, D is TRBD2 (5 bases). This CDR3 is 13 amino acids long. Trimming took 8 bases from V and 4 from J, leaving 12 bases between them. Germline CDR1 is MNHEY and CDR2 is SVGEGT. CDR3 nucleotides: TGTGCCAGCCTGAGCGGCGAGTACAATGAGCAGTTCTTC. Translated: CASLSGEYNEQFF.

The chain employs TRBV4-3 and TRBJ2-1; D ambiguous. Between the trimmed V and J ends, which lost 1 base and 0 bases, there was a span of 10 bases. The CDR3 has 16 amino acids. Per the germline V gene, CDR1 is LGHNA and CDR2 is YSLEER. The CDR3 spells CASSQAHTSSYNEQFF. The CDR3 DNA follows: TGCGCCAGCAGCCAAGCCCATACGAGCTCCTACAATGAGCAGTTCTTC.

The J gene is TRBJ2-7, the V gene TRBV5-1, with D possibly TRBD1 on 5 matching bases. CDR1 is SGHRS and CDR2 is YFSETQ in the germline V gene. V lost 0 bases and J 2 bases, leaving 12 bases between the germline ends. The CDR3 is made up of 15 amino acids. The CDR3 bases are TGCGCCAGCAGCTTGGATACAGGTTCGCCCTACGAGCAGTACTTC. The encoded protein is CASSLDTGSPYEQYF.

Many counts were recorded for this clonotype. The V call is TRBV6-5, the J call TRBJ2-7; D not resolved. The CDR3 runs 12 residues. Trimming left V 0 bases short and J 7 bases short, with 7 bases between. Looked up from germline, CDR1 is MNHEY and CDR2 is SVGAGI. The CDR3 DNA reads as TGTGCCAGCAGTTACTCCGGACGGGAGCAGTACTTC. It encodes CASSYSGREQYF.

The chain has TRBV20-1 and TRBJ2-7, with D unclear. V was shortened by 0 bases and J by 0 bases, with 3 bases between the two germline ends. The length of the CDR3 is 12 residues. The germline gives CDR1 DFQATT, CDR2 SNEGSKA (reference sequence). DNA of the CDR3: TGCAGTGCTAGAGACAACTCCTACGAGCAGTACTTC. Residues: CSARDNSYEQYF.

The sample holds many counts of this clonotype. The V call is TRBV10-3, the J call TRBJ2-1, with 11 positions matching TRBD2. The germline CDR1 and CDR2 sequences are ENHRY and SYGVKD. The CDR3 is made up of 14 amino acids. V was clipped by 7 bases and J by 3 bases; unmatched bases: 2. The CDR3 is CAITTSGNYNEQFF. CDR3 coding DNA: TGTGCCATCACGACTAGCGGGAACTACAATGAGCAGTTCTTC.

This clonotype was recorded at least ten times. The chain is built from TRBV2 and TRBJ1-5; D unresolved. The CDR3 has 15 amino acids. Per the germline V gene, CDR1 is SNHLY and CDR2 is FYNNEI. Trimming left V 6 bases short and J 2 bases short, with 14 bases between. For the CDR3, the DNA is TGTGCCAGCAGCCTCACCGGAAGGGGCAATCAGCCCCAGCATTTT. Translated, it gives CASSLTGRGNQPQHF.

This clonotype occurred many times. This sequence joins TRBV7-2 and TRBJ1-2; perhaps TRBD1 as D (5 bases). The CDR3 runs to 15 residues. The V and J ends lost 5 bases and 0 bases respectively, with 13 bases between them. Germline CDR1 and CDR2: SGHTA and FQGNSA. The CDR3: CASSPAGGTNYGYTF. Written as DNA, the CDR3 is TGTGCCAGCAGCCCCGCGGGGGGAACTAACTATGGCTACACCTTC.

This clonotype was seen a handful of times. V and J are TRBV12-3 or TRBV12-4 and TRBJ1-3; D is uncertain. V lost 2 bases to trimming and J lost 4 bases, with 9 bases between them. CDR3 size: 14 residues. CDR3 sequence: CASSLTPTGNTIYF. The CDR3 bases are TGTGCCAGCAGTTTAACCCCAACCGGAAACACCATATATTTT.

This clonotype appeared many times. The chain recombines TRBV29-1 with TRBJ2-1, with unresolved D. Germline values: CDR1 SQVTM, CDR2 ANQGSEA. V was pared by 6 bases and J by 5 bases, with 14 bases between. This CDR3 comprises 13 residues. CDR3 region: CSVGVTMNNEQFF. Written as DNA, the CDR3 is TGCAGCGTCGGCGTCACAATGAACAATGAGCAGTTCTTC.

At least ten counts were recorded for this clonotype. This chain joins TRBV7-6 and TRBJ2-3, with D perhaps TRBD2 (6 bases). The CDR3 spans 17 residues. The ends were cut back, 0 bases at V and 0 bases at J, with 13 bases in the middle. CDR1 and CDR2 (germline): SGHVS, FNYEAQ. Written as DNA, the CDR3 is TGTGCCAGCAGCTTAGCGCTTGGGACTGATAGCACAGATACGCAGTATTTT. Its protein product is CASSLALGTDSTDTQYF.

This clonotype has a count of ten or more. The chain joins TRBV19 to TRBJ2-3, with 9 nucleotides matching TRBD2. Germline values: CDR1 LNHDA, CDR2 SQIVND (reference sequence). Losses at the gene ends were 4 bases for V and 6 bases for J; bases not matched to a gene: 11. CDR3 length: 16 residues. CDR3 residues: CASSTSGGRARDTQYF. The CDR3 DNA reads TGTGCCAGTAGTACCTCCGGCGGGAGGGCCAGGGATACGCAGTATTTT.

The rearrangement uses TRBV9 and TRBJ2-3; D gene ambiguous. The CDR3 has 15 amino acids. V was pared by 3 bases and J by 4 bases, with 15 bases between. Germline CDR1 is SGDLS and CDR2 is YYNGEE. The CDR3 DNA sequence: TGTGCCAGCAGCGGCCCGGTCGCGGACGCAGATACGCAGTATTTT. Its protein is CASSGPVADADTQYF.

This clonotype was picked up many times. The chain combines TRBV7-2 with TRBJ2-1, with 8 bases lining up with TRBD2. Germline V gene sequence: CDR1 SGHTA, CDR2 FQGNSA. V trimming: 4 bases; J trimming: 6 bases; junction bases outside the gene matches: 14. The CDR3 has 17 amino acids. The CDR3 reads CASSSALPSGRINEQFF. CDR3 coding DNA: TGTGCCAGCAGCTCCGCTCTACCTAGCGGGCGTATCAATGAGCAGTTCTTC.

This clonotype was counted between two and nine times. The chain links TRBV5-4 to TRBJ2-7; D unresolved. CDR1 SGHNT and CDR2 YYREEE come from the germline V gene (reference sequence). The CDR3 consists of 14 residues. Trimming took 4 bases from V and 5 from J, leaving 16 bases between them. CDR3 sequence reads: CASSPPSAHNEQYF. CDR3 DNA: TGTGCCAGCAGCCCGCCCTCCGCCCATAACGAGCAGTACTTC.

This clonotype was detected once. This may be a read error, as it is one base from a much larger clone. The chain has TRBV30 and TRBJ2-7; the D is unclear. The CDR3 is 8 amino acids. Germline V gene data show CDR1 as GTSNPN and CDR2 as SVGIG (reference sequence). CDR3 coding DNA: TGTACCTGGAGTGCGTATCTCTTC. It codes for CTWSAYLF.

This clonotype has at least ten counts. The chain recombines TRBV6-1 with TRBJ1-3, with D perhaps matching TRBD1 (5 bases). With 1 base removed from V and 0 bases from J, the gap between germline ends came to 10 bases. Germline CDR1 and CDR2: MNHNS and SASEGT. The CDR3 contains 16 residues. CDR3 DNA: TGTGCCAGCAGTGAAGGGCGACAGAACTCTGGAAACACCATATATTTT. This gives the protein CASSEGRQNSGNTIYF.